Each of the 27 T cell receptor beta chains below was sequenced from the same sample in a study of vaccination and CD4 T cells after COVID-19. The Oncomine TCR Beta short-read assay was applied to DNA of cultured CD4+ T cells. TCRdb ran MiXCR on the PCR reads and lists one entry per CDR3 protein. The sample includes 13,000 to 15,000 distinct CDR3 sequences, 43% of them seen just once. Treatment indicated: approximately nine-day PBMC culture with coronavirus spike peptide pools or control peptides (ViraFEST assay). Their antigens are not known. The sample consisted of cultured CD4+ T cells from blood. These receptors were obtained from a human donor with COVID-19.

This chain uses TRBV14 with TRBJ1-1; D gene uncertain. The length of the CDR3 is 15 residues. The V and J ends lost 1 base and 1 base respectively, with 10 bases between them. The germline gives CDR1 SGHDN, CDR2 FVKESK. The CDR3 DNA is TGTGCCAGCAGCCAAGGGGAGTCTTGGAACACTGAAGCTTTCTTT. Amino acid sequence: CASSQGESWNTEAFF. Using reference TRBV14 and TRBJ1-1 for the parts outside the CDR3, the full variable domain is EAGVTQFPSHSVIEKGQTVTLRCDPISGHDNLYWYRRVMGKEIKFLLHFVKESKQDESGMPNNRFLAERTGGTYSTLKVQPAELEDSGVYFCASSQGESWNTEAFFGQGTRLTVV.

V and J are TRBV5-1 and TRBJ2-6; TRBD1 matches at 7 bases. Trimming took 3 bases from V and 0 from J; bases not matched to a gene: 6. Germline V gives CDR1 SGHRS, CDR2 YFSETQ. CDR3 length: 17 amino acids. This CDR3 reads CASSSGQASSGANVLTF. The CDR3 coding sequence is TGCGCCAGCAGCTCTGGACAGGCAAGCTCTGGGGCCAACGTCCTGACTTTC.

V and J are TRBV11-3 and TRBJ1-2, with D hard to call. V lost 0 bases to trimming and J lost 6 bases, with 2 bases between them. Per germline, CDR1 SGHNT and CDR2 YENEEA. This CDR3 has 11 residues. CDR3 DNA sequence: TGTGCCAGCAGCTTAGAGAATGGCTACACCTTC. Amino acids: CASSLENGYTF.

This clonotype appeared a few times. The V call is TRBV28, the J call TRBJ1-2; D perhaps matches TRBD1 (5 bases). Per the germline V gene, CDR1 is MDHEN and CDR2 is SYDVKM. The CDR3 sequence is 15 residues long. The ends were cut back, 7 bases at V and 4 bases at J, with 19 bases in the middle. The CDR3 region is CASTEGQPLSYGYTF. CDR3 sequence (DNA): TGTGCCAGCACCGAGGGGCAGCCTTTGTCCTATGGCTACACCTTC.

This clonotype occurred a few times. This rearrangement joins TRBV21-1 to TRBJ1-5. TRBV21-1 is reported as a pseudogene. The CDR3 is 16 amino acids. CDR3 in amino acids: CASIGGAGGDNQPQHF. The CDR3 DNA follows: TGTGCCAGCATCGGGGGGGCCGGAGGGGACAATCAGCCCCAGCATTTT.

This chain links TRBV6-5 with TRBJ1-2; weak D call: TRBD1 (5 bases). The CDR3 contains 14 residues. The V and J ends lost 4 bases and 4 bases respectively, with 13 bases between them. The V gene's germline CDR1 is MNHEY and CDR2 SVGAGI. The CDR3 DNA reads TGTGCCAGCAGTTCCACCCAGGACATCTATGGCTACACCTTC. Amino acids: CASSSTQDIYGYTF.

This clonotype was seen more than once but under ten times. The chain carries TRBV20-1 and TRBJ2-4, with a weak D call TRBD1 (6 bases). Germline V lookup: CDR1 DFQATT, CDR2 SNEGSKA (reference sequence). The CDR3 length is 15 residues. V lost 5 bases and J 3 bases, leaving 17 bases between the germline ends. The CDR3 loop reads CSARRDTTLKNIQYF. In DNA form, the CDR3 reads TGCAGTGCTCGACGGGACACGACCCTCAAAAACATTCAGTACTTC.

This clonotype was counted only a few times. The rearrangement links TRBV7-8 to TRBJ2-3; no clear D gene. V lost 7 bases and J lost 2, with 10 bases in between. CDR1 is SGHVS and CDR2 is FQNEAQ in the germline V gene. The CDR3 length is 13 residues. In nucleotides, the CDR3 is TGTGCCAGCATTCCCCGCGACACAGATACGCAGTATTTT. Translating gives CASIPRDTDTQYF.

The chain combines TRBV28 with TRBJ2-7; possibly TRBD1 for D (5 bases). Germline values: CDR1 MDHEN, CDR2 SYDVKM. V lost 5 bases and J 2 bases, leaving 22 bases between the germline ends. The CDR3 is made up of 17 amino acids. CDR3 bases: TGTGCCAGCAGTCCAACGCCGGACAAAACACCTCCCTACGAGCAGTACTTC. It codes for CASSPTPDKTPPYEQYF.

This chain connects TRBV20-1 to TRBJ1-3; D remains unclear. The CDR3 sequence is 13 residues long. In germline, CDR1 is DFQATT, CDR2 SNEGSKA (reference sequence). Trimming removed 4 bases from V and 0 bases from J, with 7 bases in between. The DNA of the CDR3 is TGCAGTGCTACGGAAACCTCTGGAAACACCATATATTTT. It is translated as CSATETSGNTIYF.

The J gene is TRBJ2-3, the V gene TRBV14, with 8 bases identical to TRBD2. There are 16 residues in the CDR3. With V trimmed by 3 bases and J by 2 bases, 7 bases remained unmatched. Germline-derived CDR1 and CDR2 are SGHDN and FVKESK. CDR3 DNA sequence: TGTGCCAGCAGCCAGCGCGGGGGGCACCCCACAGATACGCAGTATTTT. It specifies CASSQRGGHPTDTQYF.

This clonotype appeared a single time. The gene calls are TRBV7-3 and TRBJ2-3; no clear D. CDR3 length: 14 residues. The germline gives CDR1 SGHTA, CDR2 FQGTGA. The V end lost 2 bases, the J end lost 0 bases, and 6 bases lay between the germline ends. The CDR3 loop is CASSLSRSTDTQYF. Here the CDR3 DNA reads TGTGCCAGCAGCTTATCTCGGAGCACAGATACGCAGTATTTT.

This sequence joins TRBV2 and TRBJ2-3; 8 nucleotides align to TRBD1. Germline V gene data show CDR1 as SNHLY and CDR2 as FYNNEI. Trimming took 4 bases from V and 2 from J; bases not matched to a gene: 5. The CDR3 is made up of 15 amino acids. The CDR3 protein is CASSGGTGSTDTQYF. The CDR3 DNA reads as TGTGCCAGCAGTGGGGGGACAGGATCCACAGATACGCAGTATTTT.

The chain joins TRBV6-2 or TRBV6-3 to TRBJ2-7; D unresolved. CDR3 length: 14 amino acids. The germline V gene has CDR1 MNHEY and CDR2 SVGEGT. Trimming removed 7 bases from V and 0 bases from J, with 13 bases in between. Here the CDR3 reads CASNKDAVSYEQYF. DNA for the CDR3: TGTGCCAGCAACAAAGATGCGGTCTCCTACGAGCAGTACTTC.

The chain combines TRBV18 with TRBJ2-2; D remains unclear. Trimming stripped 2 bases from V and 0 bases from J, with 10 bases between. Germline V gene sequence: CDR1 KGHSH, CDR2 LQKENI. The CDR3 covers 16 residues. The CDR3 spells CASSPLPNANTGELFF. Written as DNA, the CDR3 is TGTGCCAGCTCACCATTACCGAACGCGAACACCGGGGAGCTGTTTTTT. Full variable domain (missing parts from reference TRBV18 and TRBJ2-2): NAGVMQNPRHLVRRRGQEARLRCSPMKGHSHVYWYRQLPEEGLKFMVYLQKENIIDESGMPKERFSAEFPKEGPSILRIQQVVRGDSAAYFCASSPLPNANTGELFFGEGSRLTVL.

This clonotype was observed a few times. This sequence joins TRBV11-2 and TRBJ2-2; 7 bases are a match to TRBD2. Germline trimming cut 3 bases from V and 4 bases from J; bases unmatched to any gene: 5. Germline assignment: CDR1 SGHAT and CDR2 FQNNGV. This CDR3 is built from 15 residues. This CDR3 is CASSFGLGGTGELFF. DNA of the CDR3: TGTGCCAGCAGCTTCGGACTAGGCGGCACCGGGGAGCTGTTTTTT.

The CDR3 reads CSAPFAARGMNTEAFF. CDR3 nucleotide sequence: TGCAGTGCACCATTCGCCGCCAGGGGGATGAACACTGAAGCTTTCTTT. V is TRBV20-1 and J is TRBJ1-1; TRBD1 matches at 7 bases. The V gene's germline CDR1 is DFQATT and CDR2 SNEGSKA (reference sequence). Trimming took 6 bases from V and 0 from J; bases not matched to a gene: 13. This CDR3 spans 16 amino acids.

The rearrangement uses TRBV6-2 or TRBV6-3 and TRBJ1-6, with 7 bases matching TRBD1. The CDR3 spans 14 residues. V trimming: 7 bases; J trimming: 6 bases; junction bases outside the gene matches: 6. Germline V gene lookup returns CDR1 MNHEY and CDR2 SVGEGT. The CDR3 sequence is CASTRQGGNSPLHF. In nucleotides, the CDR3 is TGTGCCAGCACCCGACAGGGTGGTAATTCACCCCTCCACTTT.

V usage is TRBV12-3 or TRBV12-4 and J usage is TRBJ2-1; TRBD1 matches 10 bases. V lost 7 bases and J lost 2; bases outside the gene matches: 5. The CDR3 runs to 15 residues. The CDR3 loop is CASTLDRGPYNEQFF. For the CDR3, the DNA is TGTGCCAGCACCCTAGACAGGGGGCCCTACAATGAGCAGTTCTTC.

The V and J genes are TRBV7-2 and TRBJ1-1; D unresolved. This CDR3 contains 16 residues. Germline values: CDR1 SGHTA, CDR2 FQGNSA. The V end lost 4 bases, the J end lost 0 bases, and 15 bases lay between the germline ends. The CDR3 DNA is TGTGCCAGCAGCTCGAGAGACTTTAGTCTGAACACTGAAGCTTTCTTT. Its translation is CASSSRDFSLNTEAFF. Together with reference TRBV7-2 and TRBJ1-1, the CDR3 gives the full variable domain: GAGVSQSPSNKVTEKGKDVELRCDPISGHTALYWYRQSLGQGLEFLIYFQGNSAPDKSGLPSDRFSAERTGGSVSTLTIQRTQQEDSAVYLCASSSRDFSLNTEAFFGQGTRLTVV.

This clonotype has just a few counts. V gene TRBV15 combines with J gene TRBJ1-4; the D gene is possibly TRBD1 (6 bases). Trimming removed 0 bases from V and 6 bases from J, with 17 bases in between. CDR3 length equals 17 residues. Germline values: CDR1 LNHNV, CDR2 YYDKDF (reference sequence). The CDR3 sequence is CATSRDPQGRGDEKLFF. CDR3 nucleotide sequence: TGTGCCACCAGCAGAGACCCACAGGGCCGGGGGGATGAAAAACTGTTTTTT.

In nucleotides, the CDR3 is TGTGCCATCAGTGAGTCGACGGGGGGCCCGGGGACCGGGGAGCTGTTTTTT. Translation: CAISESTGGPGTGELFF. The V gene is TRBV10-3, the J gene TRBJ2-2, with D tentatively TRBD2 (7 bases). CDR1 and CDR2 from the germline V gene are ENHRY and SYGVKD. CDR3 length equals 17 residues. V was clipped by 0 bases and J by 5 bases, with 16 bases between them.

The J gene is TRBJ1-5, the V gene TRBV30; D is possibly TRBD1 (5 bases). CDR1 and CDR2 from the germline V gene are GTSNPN and SVGIG (reference sequence). This CDR3 has 13 residues. Trimming cost V 3 bases and J 4 bases, with 10 bases left between them. CDR3 sequence: CAWSSRVNQPQHF. For the CDR3, the DNA is TGTGCCTGGAGCAGCAGGGTAAATCAGCCCCAGCATTTT.

The chain links TRBV7-3 to TRBJ2-2; TRBD1 agrees at 8 bases. Germline lookup yields CDR1 SGHTA and CDR2 FQGTGA. The CDR3 runs 16 residues. V dropped 5 bases and J dropped 4; count of bases not matched to a gene: 9. The CDR3 DNA reads as TGTGCCAGCAGCCCTACCAGGGGGCATGGCACCGGGGAGCTGTTTTTT. Translation: CASSPTRGHGTGELFF.

This clonotype has just one count. J is TRBJ1-1 and V is TRBV12-3 or TRBV12-4; D not resolved. Trimming removed 6 bases at V and 3 bases at J, with 11 bases between. This CDR3 is 13 amino acids long. The CDR3 DNA reads TGTGCCAGCAGCGGAACCCGGGACACTGAAGCTTTCTTT. Its protein is CASSGTRDTEAFF.

V gene TRBV7-3 combines with J gene TRBJ2-2; D is perhaps TRBD2 (7 bases). V was shortened by 5 bases and J by 4 bases, with 8 bases between the two germline ends. CDR1 SGHTA and CDR2 FQGTGA come from the germline V gene. The CDR3 sequence is 13 residues long. The CDR3 DNA is TGTGCCAGCAGCGGGGGGGCCACCGGGGAGCTGTTTTTT. Residues: CASSGGATGELFF.

The table lists this clonotype with a few counts. The gene calls are TRBV21-1 and TRBJ1-2; the DNA was not compared with TRBD1, the D call given in the table. TRBV21-1 is tagged as a pseudogene. CDR3 size: 13 residues. CDR3 residues: CASSIHGADGYTF. The CDR3 nucleotides read TGTGCCAGCAGCATACACGGGGCGGATGGCTACACCTTC.